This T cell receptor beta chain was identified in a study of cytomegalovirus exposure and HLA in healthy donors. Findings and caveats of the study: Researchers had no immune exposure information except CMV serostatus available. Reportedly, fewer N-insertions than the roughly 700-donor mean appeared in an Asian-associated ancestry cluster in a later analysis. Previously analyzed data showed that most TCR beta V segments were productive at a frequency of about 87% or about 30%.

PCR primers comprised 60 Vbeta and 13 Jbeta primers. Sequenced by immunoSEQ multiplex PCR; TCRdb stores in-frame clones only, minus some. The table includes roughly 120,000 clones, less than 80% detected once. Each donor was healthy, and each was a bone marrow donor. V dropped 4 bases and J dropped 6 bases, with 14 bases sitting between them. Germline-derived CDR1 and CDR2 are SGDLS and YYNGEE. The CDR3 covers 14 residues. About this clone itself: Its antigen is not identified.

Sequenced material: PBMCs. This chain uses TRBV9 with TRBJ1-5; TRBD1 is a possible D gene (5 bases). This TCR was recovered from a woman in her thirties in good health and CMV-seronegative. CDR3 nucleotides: TGTGCCAGCAGCCCCCACGCCGGGGGTCAGCCCCAGCATTTT. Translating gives CASSPHAGGQPQHF.